These T cell receptor beta chains were read from a single sample in a study of CD8+CD57+ T cells in acquired aplastic anemia. TCRdb fed the reads into MiXCR, producing one record per CDR3 protein. This repertoire shows 180,000 or so distinct CDR3 sequences, more than 60% found once; its top ten account for roughly 46%. Sequencing input: sorted CD4+, CD8+, or CD8+CD57+ T cells (not recorded which) from PBMCs. All receptors come from a human donor with aplastic anemia. CDR3s include the opening cysteine and the closing phenylalanine or tryptophan. A D gene is named only where the DNA matches it firmly. The size field is filled for only some rows; it gives once, few, many or a size class.

D	J	length	V	size	CDR3	DNA
NA	TRBJ2-2	13	TRBV12-3/TRBV12-4	many	CASSPSNTGELFF	TGTGCCAGCAGTCCCAGCAACACCGGGGAGCTGTTTTTT
NA	TRBJ1-2	13	TRBV29-1	NA	CSVVRLEGNGYTF	TGCAGCGTTGTACGGCTTGAGGGGAATGGCTACACCTTC
TRBD2	TRBJ2-7	14	TRBV10-3	NA	CAIRAGLAGLGQYF	TGTGCCATCAGAGCGGGACTAGCGGGTCTAGGGCAGTACTTC
TRBD1	TRBJ1-2	15	TRBV19	NA	CASSIGGGQDYGYTF	TGTGCCAGTAGTATAGGAGGAGGACAGGACTATGGCTACACCTTC
TRBD1	TRBJ2-7	15	TRBV7-9	many	CASSYPDRGRYEQYF	TGTGCCAGCAGTTACCCGGACAGGGGGCGTTACGAGCAGTACTTC
NA	TRBJ2-7	14	TRBV20-1	many	CSARSRGVFYEQYF	TGCAGTGCTAGGAGCAGGGGAGTTTTCTACGAGCAGTACTTC
TRBD1	TRBJ2-7	13	TRBV2	NA	CAAAKQGAYEQYF	TGTGCCGCGGCTAAACAGGGGGCCTACGAGCAGTACTTC
NA	TRBJ1-2	14	TRBV10-3	NA	CAISDGVSSFGYTF	TGTGCCATCAGTGACGGGGTGTCTAGTTTCGGCTACACCTTC
TRBD2	TRBJ2-1	17	TRBV7-8	NA	CASSLPYLRGGKNEQFF	TGTGCCAGCAGCTTACCGTACTTGCGGGGGGGCAAGAATGAGCAGTTCTTC
NA	TRBJ2-5	13	TRBV7-2	NA	CASRRGTAETQYF	TGTGCCAGCAGGAGAGGGACTGCGGAGACCCAGTACTTC
NA	TRBJ2-6	16	TRBV10-3	NA	CAISDQGIPGGNVLTF	TGTGCCATCAGTGACCAGGGGATACCTGGGGGCAACGTCCTGACTTTC
TRBD1	TRBJ2-7	11	TRBV20-1	NA	CSAGDSYEQYF	TGCAGTGCTGGGGACAGCTACGAGCAGTACTTC
TRBD1	TRBJ2-7	15	TRBV7-9	NA	CASSLGTGGGYEQYF	TGTGCCAGCAGCCTTGGGACAGGGGGCGGCTACGAGCAGTACTTC
NA	TRBJ2-7	13	TRBV29-1	once	CSVESAQTYEQYF	TGCAGCGTTGAATCGGCGCAGACCTACGAGCAGTACTTC
NA	TRBJ1-4	16	TRBV7-9	NA	CASSSYDLATNEKLFF	TGTGCCAGCAGCTCCTATGACCTTGCAACTAATGAAAAACTGTTTTTT
TRBD2	TRBJ2-2	15	TRBV2	NA	CARGRSGSGTGELFF	TGTGCCAGGGGGCGTAGCGGGAGTGGCACCGGGGAGCTGTTTTTT
TRBD2	TRBJ2-3	18	TRBV7-8	NA	CASSLGPGLRGDTYTQYF	TGTGCCAGCAGCTTAGGCCCCGGGTTGCGGGGGGACACATATACGCAGTATTTT
NA	TRBJ2-3	16	TRBV6-5	NA	CASSYLGGSSTDTQYF	TGTGCCAGCAGTTACCTGGGAGGATCTAGCACAGATACGCAGTATTTT
NA	TRBJ2-1	15	TRBV7-7	NA	CASSLGRAAYNEQFF	TGTGCTAGCAGCTTAGGCAGGGCTGCCTACAATGAGCAGTTCTTC
NA	TRBJ2-7	15	TRBV2	NA	CASSYRPAESYEQYF	TGTGCCAGCAGTTATCGACCCGCGGAATCGTACGAGCAGTACTTC
NA	TRBJ1-5	17	TRBV15	NA	CATSRDIWTVPNQPQHF	TGTGCCACCAGCAGAGATATATGGACGGTGCCCAATCAGCCCCAGCATTTT
NA	TRBJ1-2	16	TRBV7-2	NA	CASSLVPGGAGYGYTF	TGTGCCAGCAGCTTAGTTCCTGGGGGCGCAGGCTATGGCTACACCTTC
TRBD1	TRBJ2-7	14	TRBV11-2	many	CASSLAGQGDEQYF	TGTGCCAGCAGCTTAGCGGGACAGGGAGACGAGCAGTACTTC
TRBD2	TRBJ2-7	15	TRBV12-5	many	CASGTGLAGSYEQYF	TGTGCTAGTGGTACGGGACTAGCGGGCTCCTACGAGCAGTACTTC